The 3 T cell receptor beta chains below come from one sample, sequenced in a study of T-cell reconstitution after alpha-beta-depleted transplantation in children. Molecular barcoding with unique molecular identifiers was used for the TCRbeta library. MiXCR was run by TCRdb on the PCR reads, yielding one entry per CDR3 protein. The top ten clones hold roughly 6% of a sample with approximately 420,000 distinct CDR3 sequences, approximately 11% of them seen once. The sequences come from PBMCs from the stem cell graft donor, collected from the stem cell graft. The receptor source for this set is a human donor who donated a stem cell graft to a child with acute myeloid leukemia.

This clonotype was seen more than once but under ten times. This sequence joins TRBV20-1 and TRBJ1-2; D is unresolved. The germline V and J ends were trimmed by 6 bases and 8 bases, with 13 bases remaining between them. The germline CDR1 and CDR2 sequences are DFQATT and SNEGSKA (reference sequence). The CDR3 is made up of 11 amino acids. CDR3 amino acids: CSAPQAQGYTF. The DNA of the CDR3 is TGCAGTGCGCCTCAGGCGCAGGGCTACACCTTC.

In this sample, this clonotype turned up many times. The chain carries TRBV20-1 and TRBJ2-2; unclear D gene. CDR3 size: 13 residues. Trimming shortened V by 1 base and J by 5 bases, and 8 bases separated the two germline ends. Germline lookup yields CDR1 DFQATT and CDR2 SNEGSKA (reference sequence). The CDR3 nucleotides are TGCAGTGCTAGAGTACGGAAGACCGGGGAGCTGTTTTTT. Protein product: CSARVRKTGELFF.

The chain is built from TRBV6-5 and TRBJ1-6; TRBD1 might be the D (5 bases). Germline CDR1 reads MNHEY; CDR2 reads SVGAGI. This CDR3 has 14 amino acids. V dropped 4 bases and J dropped 7 bases, with 11 bases sitting between them. DNA for the CDR3: TGTGCCAGCAGTTTTCCGGGACCCAATTCACCCCTCCACTTT. It is translated as CASSFPGPNSPLHF.